The rows below give T cell receptor beta chains drawn from one sample of a study of blood T cell repertoires in COVID-19. Libraries were prepared by immunoSEQ multiplex PCR; TCRdb keeps only in-frame clonotypes and omits some of them. The sample carries about 300,000 clones, around 92% recorded once. The specimen was peripheral blood. The receptors derive from a man in his late teens or twenties who had recovered from COVID-19. Each CDR3 is given with its conserved first and last residue. Fields, in order: V gene, D gene, J gene, clone size, CDR3 DNA, CDR3 protein. The D gene is left open where the match is weak. Where a row states a size, it is once, few, many or the class of an expanded clone; other rows omit it.

>TRBV6-6|-|TRBJ1-2|once
TGTGCCAGCAGTTACCCTGCCGGGGACTATGGCTACACCTTC
CASSYPAGDYGYTF
>TRBV6-5|TRBD1|TRBJ1-5|-
TGTGCCAGCAGTCCGGAACAGGGGCGAGGGCAGCCCCAGCATTTT
CASSPEQGRGQPQHF
>TRBV11-2|-|TRBJ2-7|-
TGTGCCAGCAGCTCGGGGAGCTCCTACGAGCAGTACTTC
CASSSGSSYEQYF
>TRBV30|-|TRBJ1-2|-
TGTGCCTGTTTTTGGACAGATAACTATGGCTACACCTTC
CACFWTDNYGYTF
>TRBV10-1|-|TRBJ1-5|-
TGCGCCAGCAGCAATCTGGCTCAGCCCCAGCATTTT
CASSNLAQPQHF
>TRBV11-2|-|TRBJ1-4|-
TGTGCCAGCAGCTCCAACAGGGCAGAGGCTGAAAAACTGTTTTTT
CASSSNRAEAEKLFF
>TRBV3-1/TRBV3-2|TRBD1|TRBJ1-5|few
TGTGCCAGCAGCCAAGGGGGACAGAGCAATCAGCCCCAGCATTTT
CASSQGGQSNQPQHF
>TRBV6-2/TRBV6-3|-|TRBJ1-5|-
TGTGCCAGCAGTTACTCTGGCGGTAGAGTGGACAATCAGCCCCAGCATTTT
CASSYSGGRVDNQPQHF
>TRBV7-8|TRBD1|TRBJ1-5|-
TGTGCCAGCAGCCTACAGGGGAGCAATCAGCCCCAGCATTTT
CASSLQGSNQPQHF
>TRBV18|-|TRBJ2-7|-
TGTGCCAGCTCACCATCGTCCGGACAGAACTACGAGCAGTACTTC
CASSPSSGQNYEQYF
>TRBV21-1|-|TRBJ2-7|few
TGTGCCAGCAGCAATCCCAAACTCTCCGCAGGAGGGCTCCACGAGCAGTACTTC
CASSNPKLSAGGLHEQYF
>TRBV7-9|TRBD1|TRBJ1-6|-
TGTGCCAGCAACTCGGACAGGGGAGTTTCACCCCTCCACTTT
CASNSDRGVSPLHF
>TRBV19|TRBD1|TRBJ2-7|-
TGTGCCAGTAGTATTGGGACAGGGGGCTACGAGCAGTACTTC
CASSIGTGGYEQYF
>TRBV29-1|TRBD1|TRBJ2-3|-
TGCAGCGCCGCAACAGGGGGAACAGATACGCAGTATTTT
CSAATGGTDTQYF
>TRBV3-1/TRBV3-2|TRBD1|TRBJ2-1|-
TGTGCCAGCAGCCGGACAGGTAATGCCAATGAGCAGTTCTTC
CASSRTGNANEQFF
>TRBV10-2|TRBD1|TRBJ1-3|few
TGCGCCAGCACCCGAGGGGGCCCTGGAAACACCATATATTTT
CASTRGGPGNTIYF
>TRBV11-2|TRBD2|TRBJ2-7|-
TGTGCCAGCAGCTTCCGGATAGCGGGCGACTCCTACGAGCAGTACTTC
CASSFRIAGDSYEQYF